These 12 T cell receptor beta chains were sequenced from one sample in a study of blood T cell repertoires in COVID-19. Sequencing used immunoSEQ multiplex PCR; TCRdb keeps in-frame clones, though not all of them. Of 200,000 or so clones in the sample, nearly 85% were seen once. Sequencing was carried out using peripheral blood. Source of these receptors: a woman in her 30s with acute or convalescent COVID-19.

The chain recombines TRBV7-2 with TRBJ2-4; the D is unclear. CDR3 length: 14 residues. Trimming removed 4 bases at V and 6 bases at J, with 13 bases between. Germline V gene data show CDR1 as SGHTA and CDR2 as FQGNSA. The DNA for the CDR3 is TGTGCCAGCAGCTCTCCCAACCGGGTAAACATTCAGTACTTC. Protein sequence: CASSSPNRVNIQYF.

The chain joins TRBV7-6 to TRBJ2-1; TRBD2 matches at 9 bases. Germline V gene lookup returns CDR1 SGHVS and CDR2 FNYEAQ. V was clipped by 2 bases and J by 0 bases; unmatched bases: 5. This CDR3 spans 17 amino acids. Written as DNA, the CDR3 is TGTGCCAGCAGCTTATGGCTAGCGGGATCCTCCTACAATGAGCAGTTCTTC. Its protein product is CASSLWLAGSSYNEQFF.

This chain joins TRBV28 and TRBJ2-5, with 7 bases identical to TRBD1. The CDR3 has 15 residues. Losses at the gene ends were 3 bases for V and 4 bases for J; bases not matched to a gene: 8. CDR1 and CDR2 from the germline V gene are MDHEN and SYDVKM. The CDR3 loop is CASSLSGGLTETQYF. CDR3 nucleotides: TGTGCCAGCAGTTTGTCAGGGGGATTGACAGAGACCCAGTACTTC.

The J gene is TRBJ2-7, the V gene TRBV5-8; D unclear. The CDR3 totals 17 residues. CDR1 SGHTS and CDR2 YDEGEE come from the germline V gene. Trimming pared 5 bases from V and 1 base from J, leaving 22 bases between. In nucleotides, the CDR3 is TGTGCCAGCAGTGTGGCACGAGGCGCGCTGAGTTCCTACGAGCAGTACTTC. Translation gives CASSVARGALSSYEQYF.

This chain links TRBV11-1 with TRBJ1-2; tentative D call: TRBD1 (5 bases). Trimming took off 1 base at V and 4 bases at J, with 13 bases between the two ends. The CDR3 contains 15 residues. The germline CDR1 and CDR2 sequences are SGHAT and FQDESV (reference sequence). As DNA, the CDR3 is TGTGCCAGCAGCTTAGTGTCTCAGGGCGGCTATGGCTACACCTTC. Protein product: CASSLVSQGGYGYTF.

This clone was counted once. The chain recombines TRBV4-3 with TRBJ2-1; 8 nucleotides agree with TRBD1. After removal of 4 bases from V and 5 bases from J, the junction contained 13 bases not matched to a gene. The length of the CDR3 is 17 residues. Germline V lookup: CDR1 LGHNA, CDR2 YSLEER. The CDR3 nucleotides are TGCGCCAGCAGCCGGTTCACAGGACAGGGCCCTCACAATGAGCAGTTCTTC. Protein: CASSRFTGQGPHNEQFF.

The chain joins TRBV6-1 to TRBJ1-2, with 10 nucleotides matching TRBD1. V dropped 2 bases and J dropped 1; count of bases not matched to a gene: 4. Germline V CDR1 and CDR2: MNHNS, SASEGT. CDR3 length: 16 amino acids. CDR3 amino acids: CASSERDRGHNYGYTF. The CDR3 DNA is TGTGCCAGCAGTGAAAGGGACAGGGGACATAACTATGGCTACACCTTC.

This clone was counted only a few times. The V gene is TRBV5-4, the J gene TRBJ2-7; D might be TRBD1 (5 bases). V lost 4 bases to trimming and J lost 4 bases, with 6 bases between them. Germline lookup yields CDR1 SGHNT and CDR2 YYREEE (reference sequence). The CDR3 runs to 11 residues. CDR3 nucleotide sequence: TGTGCCAGCAGCGCAGGGTACGAGCAGTACTTC. Amino acid sequence: CASSAGYEQYF. Together with reference TRBV5-4 and TRBJ2-7, the CDR3 gives the full variable domain: ETGVTQSPTHLIKTRGQQVTLRCSSQSGHNTVSWYQQALGQGPQFIFQYYREEENGRGNFPPRFSGLQFPNYSSELNVNALELDDSALYLCASSAGYEQYFGPGTRLTVT.

This clone was seen a few times. The genes are TRBV30 and TRBJ1-1, with 8 bases lining up with TRBD1. Germline CDR1 and CDR2: GTSNPN and SVGIG (reference sequence). The CDR3 runs to 13 residues. The trim removed 6 bases at V and 5 bases at J, leaving 8 bases unmatched. Here the CDR3 DNA reads TGTGCCTGCAGGGGGCAGGGGAGGACTGAAGCTTTCTTT. Its translation: CACRGQGRTEAFF.

This chain connects TRBV6-5 to TRBJ2-1; TRBD2 is a possible D gene (5 bases). Germline CDR1 is MNHEY and CDR2 is SVGAGI. Trimming took 5 bases from V and 0 from J, leaving 11 bases between them. The CDR3 length is 15 residues. The CDR3 nucleotides are TGTGCCAGCAGTCCTACGGCGGGCTCCTACAATGAGCAGTTCTTC. Amino acids: CASSPTAGSYNEQFF.

The V gene is TRBV18, the J gene TRBJ2-7, with 11 positions matching TRBD1. The length of the CDR3 is 14 residues. CDR1 KGHSH and CDR2 LQKENI come from the germline V gene. With V trimmed by 4 bases and J by 2 bases, 1 base remained unmatched. CDR3 nucleotide sequence: TGTGCCAGCTCACTGGGACAGGGGGCCTACGAGCAGTACTTC. Encoded protein: CASSLGQGAYEQYF.

The rearrangement uses TRBV6-5 and TRBJ2-7; 8 nucleotides line up with TRBD2. J gave up 4 bases and V 0 bases, and 8 bases lay outside the gene matches. The CDR3 is 16 residues long. Germline V CDR1 and CDR2: MNHEY, SVGAGI. The CDR3 loop reads CASSYSPGLVAYEQYF. The CDR3 region has the DNA TGTGCCAGCAGTTACTCCCCGGGACTAGTCGCTTACGAGCAGTACTTC.